The source of this TCR beta chain is a study of molecular identifiers for immune sequencing clone quantification. Study observations and caveats: The sizes of highly expanded clones could be underestimated when identical TCR molecules share a barcode.

Sorting defined naive CD8 T cells as CD8+CD4-CCR7+CD45RA+. Each CDR3 protein gets one entry after TCRdb re-called the PCR reads with MiXCR. This sample yields about 640,000 distinct CDR3 sequences, of which 15% to 20% are seen a single time; approximately 0.9% belongs to the top ten. This clonotype was observed many times. Its antigen is not known. Specimen: naive CD8+ T cells from blood, with Jurkat cell RNA spiked in. Subset specified: FACS-sorted CD8+CD4-CCR7+CD45RA+ naive T cells. This clonotype originated in a human donor in good health. Some libraries in this study had Jurkat cell RNA spiked in.

The CDR3, as DNA: TGTGCCAGCAGCTCCGCTGGACGGACAGGAGAGTACTACGAGCAGTACTTC. Its translation is CASSSAGRTGEYYEQYF. J is TRBJ2-7 and V is TRBV7-9, with 7 positions matching TRBD1. Per germline, CDR1 SEHNR and CDR2 FQNEAQ (reference sequence). V dropped 4 bases and J dropped 3; count of bases not matched to a gene: 15. The length of the CDR3 is 17 residues.